The sequence of this T cell receptor (beta chain) was determined in a study of blood T cells in healthy people across ages. Across the study: Capture by template switching was about one barcoded beta molecule per two T cells. Study observations and caveats: Shifts in expanded clonotypes may have been confounded by donor CMV status, which was unknown. Naive and antigen-experienced cells could not be conclusively compared, given unsorted PBMCs.

J lost 2 bases, V lost 6 bases, and 4 bases had no gene match. In germline, CDR1 is MNHEY, CDR2 SMNVEV (reference sequence). CDR3 length: 13 amino acids. A second PCR, run for roughly 7 to 11 cycles, used a sample-barcoded 5' primer plus a J-beta primer mix. A minimum of 2.5 million CDR3-containing paired-end reads was obtained for each sample. Each CDR3 protein is one row after TCRdb ran MiXCR on the 5' RACE reads. The sample includes 1.6 million or so distinct CDR3 sequences, around 35% of them seen just once. Concerning this clonotype itself: The antigen remains unidentified.

The chain is built from TRBV27 and TRBJ2-7; 7 positions match TRBD1. The specimen was blood. The source is a woman in her 30s in good health. The CDR3 sequence is CASRGDRAYEQYF. CDR3 bases: TGTGCCAGCAGAGGGGACAGAGCCTACGAGCAGTACTTC.